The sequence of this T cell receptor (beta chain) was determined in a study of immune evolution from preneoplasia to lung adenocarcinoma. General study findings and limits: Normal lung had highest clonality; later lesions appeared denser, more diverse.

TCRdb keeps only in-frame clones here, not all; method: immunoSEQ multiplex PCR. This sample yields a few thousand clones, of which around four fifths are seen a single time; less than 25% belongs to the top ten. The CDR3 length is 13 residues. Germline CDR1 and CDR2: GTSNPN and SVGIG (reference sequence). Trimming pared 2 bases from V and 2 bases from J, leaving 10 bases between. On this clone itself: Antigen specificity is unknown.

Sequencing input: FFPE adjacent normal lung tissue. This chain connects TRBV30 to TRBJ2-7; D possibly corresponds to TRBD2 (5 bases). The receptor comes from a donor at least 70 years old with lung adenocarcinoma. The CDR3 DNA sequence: TGTGCCTGGAGTTCCCGAGGGACCTACGAGCAGTACTTC. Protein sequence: CAWSSRGTYEQYF.